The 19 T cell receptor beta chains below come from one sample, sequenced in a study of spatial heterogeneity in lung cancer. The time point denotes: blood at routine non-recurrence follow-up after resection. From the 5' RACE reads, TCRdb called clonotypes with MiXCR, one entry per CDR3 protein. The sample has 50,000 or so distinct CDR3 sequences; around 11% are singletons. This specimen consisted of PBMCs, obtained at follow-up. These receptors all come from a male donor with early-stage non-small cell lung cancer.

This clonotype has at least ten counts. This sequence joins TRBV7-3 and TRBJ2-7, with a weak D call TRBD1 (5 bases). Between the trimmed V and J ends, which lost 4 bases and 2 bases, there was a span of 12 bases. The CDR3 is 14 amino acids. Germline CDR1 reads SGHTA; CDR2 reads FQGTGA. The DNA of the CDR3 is TGTGCCAGCAGCTCTCAGGGTAACGCCTACGAGCAGTACTTC. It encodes CASSSQGNAYEQYF.

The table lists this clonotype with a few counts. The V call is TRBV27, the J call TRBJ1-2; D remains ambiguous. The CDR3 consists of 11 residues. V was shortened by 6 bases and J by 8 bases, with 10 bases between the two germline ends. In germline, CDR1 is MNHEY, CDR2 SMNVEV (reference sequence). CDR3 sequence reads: CASREVGGYTF. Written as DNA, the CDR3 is TGTGCCAGCAGGGAGGTAGGCGGCTACACCTTC.

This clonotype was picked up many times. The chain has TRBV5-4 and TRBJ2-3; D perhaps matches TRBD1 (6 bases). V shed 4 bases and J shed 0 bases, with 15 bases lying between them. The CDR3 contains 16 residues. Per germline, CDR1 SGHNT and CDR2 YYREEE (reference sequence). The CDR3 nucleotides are TGTGCCAGCAGCCCACCCGGGACACGTAGCACAGATACGCAGTATTTT. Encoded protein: CASSPPGTRSTDTQYF.

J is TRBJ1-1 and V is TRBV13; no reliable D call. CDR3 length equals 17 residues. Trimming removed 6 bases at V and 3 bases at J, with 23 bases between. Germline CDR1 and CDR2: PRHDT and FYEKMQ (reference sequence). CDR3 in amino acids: CASSRGRAWARDTEAFF. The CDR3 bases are TGTGCCAGCAGTCGCGGTCGAGCTTGGGCTCGGGACACTGAAGCTTTCTTT.

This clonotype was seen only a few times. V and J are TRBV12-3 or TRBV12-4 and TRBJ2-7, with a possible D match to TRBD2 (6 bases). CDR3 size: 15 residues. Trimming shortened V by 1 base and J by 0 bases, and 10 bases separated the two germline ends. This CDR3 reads CASSLGRGHSYEQYF. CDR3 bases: TGTGCCAGCAGTTTAGGGCGGGGCCACTCCTACGAGCAGTACTTC.

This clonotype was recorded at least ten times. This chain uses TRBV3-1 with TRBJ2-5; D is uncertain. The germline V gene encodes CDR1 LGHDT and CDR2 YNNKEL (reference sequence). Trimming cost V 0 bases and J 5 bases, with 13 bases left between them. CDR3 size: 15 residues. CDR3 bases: TGTGCCAGCAGCCAAGATCTTACTCAATCGGAGACCCAGTACTTC. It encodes CASSQDLTQSETQYF.

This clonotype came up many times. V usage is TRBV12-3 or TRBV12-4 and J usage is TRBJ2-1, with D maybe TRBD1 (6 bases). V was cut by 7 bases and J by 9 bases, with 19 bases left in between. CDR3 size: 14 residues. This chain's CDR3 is CASTQGRGRSEQFF. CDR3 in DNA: TGTGCCAGCACCCAGGGCAGGGGAAGAAGTGAGCAGTTCTTC.

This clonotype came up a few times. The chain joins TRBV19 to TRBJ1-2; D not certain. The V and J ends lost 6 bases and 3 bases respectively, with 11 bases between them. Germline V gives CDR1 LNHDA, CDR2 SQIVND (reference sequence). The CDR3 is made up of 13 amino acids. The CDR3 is CASSSGPDYGYTF. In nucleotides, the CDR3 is TGTGCCAGTAGCTCCGGGCCAGACTATGGCTACACCTTC. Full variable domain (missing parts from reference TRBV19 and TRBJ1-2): DGGITQSPKYLFRKEGQNVTLSCEQNLNHDAMYWYRQDPGQGLRLIYYSQIVNDFQKGDIAEGYSVSREKKESFPLTVTSAQKNPTAFYLCASSSGPDYGYTFGSGTRLTVV.

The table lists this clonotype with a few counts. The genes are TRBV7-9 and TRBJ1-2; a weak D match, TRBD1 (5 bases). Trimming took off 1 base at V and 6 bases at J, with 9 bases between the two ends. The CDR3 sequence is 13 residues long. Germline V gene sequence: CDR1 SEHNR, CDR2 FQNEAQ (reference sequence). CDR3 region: CASSLVGGNGYTF. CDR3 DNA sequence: TGTGCCAGCAGCTTAGTTGGGGGGAATGGCTACACCTTC.

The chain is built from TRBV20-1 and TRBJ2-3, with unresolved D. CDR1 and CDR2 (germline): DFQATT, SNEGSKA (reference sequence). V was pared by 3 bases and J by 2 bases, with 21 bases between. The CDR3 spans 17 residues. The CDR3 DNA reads TGCAGTGCTAGCCCCCAACTCGGGTCCCATCCCACAGATACGCAGTATTTT. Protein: CSASPQLGSHPTDTQYF.

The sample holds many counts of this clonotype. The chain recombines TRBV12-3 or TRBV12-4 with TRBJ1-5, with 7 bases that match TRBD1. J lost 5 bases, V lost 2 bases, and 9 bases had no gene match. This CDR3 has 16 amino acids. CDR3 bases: TGTGCCAGCAGTTTAAGGGGACAGTCCGCCCATCAGCCCCAGCATTTT. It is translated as CASSLRGQSAHQPQHF.

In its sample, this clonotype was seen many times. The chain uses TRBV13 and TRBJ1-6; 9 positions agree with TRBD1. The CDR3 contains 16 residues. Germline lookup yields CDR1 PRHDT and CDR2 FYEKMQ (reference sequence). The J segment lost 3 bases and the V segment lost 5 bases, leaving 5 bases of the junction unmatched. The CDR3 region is CASSKSTGGYNSPLHF. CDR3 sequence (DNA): TGTGCCAGCAGCAAATCGACAGGGGGCTATAATTCACCCCTCCACTTT.

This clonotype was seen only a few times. CDR3 nucleotides: TGTGCCAGCTCCTCGCAGGGTTCCTACGAGCAGTACTTC. Translation: CASSSQGSYEQYF. V gene TRBV18 combines with J gene TRBJ2-7, with a possible D match to TRBD1 (5 bases). The CDR3 loop spans 13 amino acids. With 6 bases removed from V and 1 base from J, the gap between germline ends came to 10 bases. Looked up from germline, CDR1 is KGHSH and CDR2 is LQKENI.

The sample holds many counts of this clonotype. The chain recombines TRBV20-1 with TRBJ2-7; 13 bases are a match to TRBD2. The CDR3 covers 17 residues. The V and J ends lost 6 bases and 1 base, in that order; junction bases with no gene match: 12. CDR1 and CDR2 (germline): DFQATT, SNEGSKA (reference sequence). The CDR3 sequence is CSAWWAGLAGVSYEQYF. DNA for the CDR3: TGCAGTGCGTGGTGGGCCGGACTAGCGGGAGTTTCCTACGAGCAGTACTTC.

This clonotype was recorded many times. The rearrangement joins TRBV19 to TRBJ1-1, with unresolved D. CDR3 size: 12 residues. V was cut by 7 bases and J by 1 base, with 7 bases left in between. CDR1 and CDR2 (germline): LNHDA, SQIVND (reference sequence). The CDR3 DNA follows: TGTGCCAGTAATTCGGGGAACACTGAAGCTTTCTTT. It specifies CASNSGNTEAFF.

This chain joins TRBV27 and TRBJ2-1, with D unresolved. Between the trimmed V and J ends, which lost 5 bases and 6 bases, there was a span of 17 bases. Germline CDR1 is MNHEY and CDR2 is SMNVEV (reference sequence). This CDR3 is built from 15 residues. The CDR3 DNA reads TGTGCCAGCAGTCCCAAGGGTTTAGTTTCCAATGAGCAGTTCTTC. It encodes CASSPKGLVSNEQFF.

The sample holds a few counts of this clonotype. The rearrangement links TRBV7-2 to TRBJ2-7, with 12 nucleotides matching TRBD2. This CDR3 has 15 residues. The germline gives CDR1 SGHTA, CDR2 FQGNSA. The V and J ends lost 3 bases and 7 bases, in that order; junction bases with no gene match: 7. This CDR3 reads CASSFRLAGAREQYF. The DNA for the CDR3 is TGTGCCAGCAGCTTTAGACTAGCGGGGGCTCGGGAGCAGTACTTC. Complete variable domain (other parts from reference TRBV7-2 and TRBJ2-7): GAGVSQSPSNKVTEKGKDVELRCDPISGHTALYWYRQSLGQGLEFLIYFQGNSAPDKSGLPSDRFSAERTGGSVSTLTIQRTQQEDSAVYLCASSFRLAGAREQYFGPGTRLTVT.

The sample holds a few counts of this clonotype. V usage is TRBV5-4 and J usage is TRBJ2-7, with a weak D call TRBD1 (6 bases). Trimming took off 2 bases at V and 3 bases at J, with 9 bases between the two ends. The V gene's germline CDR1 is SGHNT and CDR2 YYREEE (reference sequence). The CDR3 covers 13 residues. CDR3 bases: TGTGCCAGCAGCTTCGTAGGGGGCTACGAGCAGTACTTC. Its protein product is CASSFVGGYEQYF.

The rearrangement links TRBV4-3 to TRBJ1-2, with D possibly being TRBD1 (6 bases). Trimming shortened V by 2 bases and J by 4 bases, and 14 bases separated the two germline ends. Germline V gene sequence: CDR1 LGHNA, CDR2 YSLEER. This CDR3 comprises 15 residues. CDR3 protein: CASSQNPGAGYGYTF. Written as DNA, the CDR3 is TGCGCCAGCAGCCAAAATCCAGGGGCGGGCTATGGCTACACCTTC.